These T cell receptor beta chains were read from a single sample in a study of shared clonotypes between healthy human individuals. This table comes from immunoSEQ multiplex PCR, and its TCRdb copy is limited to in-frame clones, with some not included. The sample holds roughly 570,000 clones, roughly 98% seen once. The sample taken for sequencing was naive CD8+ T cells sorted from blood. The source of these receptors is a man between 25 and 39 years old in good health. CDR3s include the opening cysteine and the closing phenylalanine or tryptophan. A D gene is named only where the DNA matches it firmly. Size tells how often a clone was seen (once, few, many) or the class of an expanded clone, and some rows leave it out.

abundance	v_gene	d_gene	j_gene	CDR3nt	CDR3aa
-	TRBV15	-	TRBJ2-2	TGTGCCACCAGCAGAGATAGGAGGACAAGCACCGGGGAGCTGTTTTTT	CATSRDRRTSTGELFF
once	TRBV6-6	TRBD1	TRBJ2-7	TGTGCCAGCAGTTACCCAGACAGGGCATCCTACGAGCAGTACTTC	CASSYPDRASYEQYF
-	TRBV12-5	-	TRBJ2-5	TGTGCTAGTGGTTCAGGGCCGGGGGTTGGCCAAGAGACCCAGTACTTC	CASGSGPGVGQETQYF
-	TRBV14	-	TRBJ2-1	TGTGCCAGCAGCCGACTCGACGGTAGCTCCTACAATGAGCAGTTCTTC	CASSRLDGSSYNEQFF
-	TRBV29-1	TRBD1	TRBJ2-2	TGCAGCGTCCAGACAGGGGAGAACACCGGGGAGCTGTTTTTT	CSVQTGENTGELFF
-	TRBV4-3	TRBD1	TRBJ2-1	TGCGCCAGCAGCCAAGATCCAGGGGGCCCCATCAACAATGAGCAGTTCTTC	CASSQDPGGPINNEQFF
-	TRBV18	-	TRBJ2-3	TGTGCCAGCTCACTTCGGATGCCAGATACGCAGTATTTT	CASSLRMPDTQYF
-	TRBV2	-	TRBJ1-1	TGTGCCAGCAGCGCCTCCCCTGAAGCTTTCTTT	CASSASPEAFF
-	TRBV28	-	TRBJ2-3	TGTGCCAGCAGTTTCAGGGGGGCAGATACGCAGTATTTT	CASSFRGADTQYF
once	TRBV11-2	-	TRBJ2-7	TGTGCCAGCAGCTTAGGTTTCAGCTTACTCTACGAGCAGTACTTC	CASSLGFSLLYEQYF
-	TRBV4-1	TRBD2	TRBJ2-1	TGCGCCAGCAGCCCTGGAGCGGGAGGGCCCAATGAGCAGTTCTTC	CASSPGAGGPNEQFF
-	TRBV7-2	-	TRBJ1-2	TGTGCCAGCAGCCCCGGGGGGCTTGATGGCTACACCTTC	CASSPGGLDGYTF
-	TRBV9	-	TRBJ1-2	TGTGCCAGCAGCCCAAGGACCTTC	CASSPRTF
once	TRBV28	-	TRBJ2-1	TGTGCCAGCAAGAGATACAATGAGCAGTTCTTC	CASKRYNEQFF
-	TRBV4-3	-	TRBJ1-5	TGCGCCAGCAGCCAAGATAGGGGGTTAGACGGCCAGCCCCAGCATTTT	CASSQDRGLDGQPQHF
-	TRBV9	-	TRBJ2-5	TGTGCCAGCAGCTCACAGGGAGGGGAAGAAAAAGAGACCCAGTACTTC	CASSSQGGEEKETQYF
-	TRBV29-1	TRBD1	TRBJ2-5	TGCAGCGTTGAACAGGGACAGGGTTTCCAAGAGACCCAGTACTTC	CSVEQGQGFQETQYF
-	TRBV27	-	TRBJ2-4	TGTGCCAGCAGTTTTGGGTCAGGCAAAAACATTCAGTACTTC	CASSFGSGKNIQYF
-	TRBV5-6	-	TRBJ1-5	TGTGCCAGCAGCTTGAAGGTTTCCAATCAGCCCCAGCATTTT	CASSLKVSNQPQHF
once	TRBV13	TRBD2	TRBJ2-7	TGTGCCAGCACCCCCAGGCCCTCTAGCGGGAACTACGAGCAGTACTTC	CASTPRPSSGNYEQYF
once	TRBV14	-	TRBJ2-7	TGTGCCAGCAGCAACAGGAAGGGGCCCCTATACGAGCAGTACTTC	CASSNRKGPLYEQYF
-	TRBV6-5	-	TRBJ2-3	TGTGCCAGCATCGAGGCCGATACGCAGTATTTT	CASIEADTQYF
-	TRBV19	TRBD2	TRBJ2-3	TGTGCCAGTAGGAGGGGGACTAGCGGCACAGATACGCAGTATTTT	CASRRGTSGTDTQYF
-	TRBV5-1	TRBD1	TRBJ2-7	TGCGCCAGCAGCTTGGGACAGGGGGGCGACGAGCAGTACTTC	CASSLGQGGDEQYF
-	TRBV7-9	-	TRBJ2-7	TGTGCCAGCAGCCCCTCCCGCTCCTACGAGCAGTACTTC	CASSPSRSYEQYF
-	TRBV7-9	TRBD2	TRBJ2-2	TGTGCCAGCAGACCTCCGGGACTAGCGGGAAGGGGCACCGGGGAGCTGTTTTTT	CASRPPGLAGRGTGELFF
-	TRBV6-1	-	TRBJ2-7	TGTGCCAGCATCACAGGGACATACGAGCAGTACTTC	CASITGTYEQYF
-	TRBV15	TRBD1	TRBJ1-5	TGTGCCACCAGCAGAGGAGGACAGGGGGTAGATCAGCCCCAGCATTTT	CATSRGGQGVDQPQHF
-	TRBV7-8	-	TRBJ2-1	TGTGCCAGCAGTTTAAGCGGATACAATGAGCAGTTCTTC	CASSLSGYNEQFF
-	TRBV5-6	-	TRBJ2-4	TGTGCCAGCAGCGCCGCTGTGGCCAAAAACATTCAGTACTTC	CASSAAVAKNIQYF
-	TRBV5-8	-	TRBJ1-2	TGTGCCAGCAGCGATGAGGGGTGGCATGGCTACACCTTC	CASSDEGWHGYTF
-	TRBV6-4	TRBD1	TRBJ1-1	TGTGCCAGCAGTGCGGGACAGGGTAACACTGAAGCTTTCTTT	CASSAGQGNTEAFF
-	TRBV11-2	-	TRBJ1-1	TGTGCCAGCAGCTTAGTGATCCGAACCGCTGAAGCTTTCTTT	CASSLVIRTAEAFF
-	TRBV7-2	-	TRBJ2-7	TGTGCCAGCAGTAAGGGAGATTCCAATTTCTACGAGCAGTACTTC	CASSKGDSNFYEQYF
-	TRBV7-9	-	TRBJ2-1	TGTGCCAGCAGGACACTAGCCGTGGCTAATGAGCAGTTCTTC	CASRTLAVANEQFF
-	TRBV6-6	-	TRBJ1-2	TGTGCCAGCAGTTACGCGGCAGAGGGCTATGGCTACACCTTC	CASSYAAEGYGYTF
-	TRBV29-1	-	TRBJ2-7	TGCAGCGTTGAAGATCCGGGGAGCTCCTACGAGCAGTACTTC	CSVEDPGSSYEQYF
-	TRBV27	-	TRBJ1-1	TGTGCCAGCAACAACGGGGCGAGAACTGAAGCTTTCTTT	CASNNGARTEAFF
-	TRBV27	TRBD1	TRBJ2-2	TGTGCCAGCAGCTCCGGGACAGGTGCAACCGGGGAGCTGTTTTTT	CASSSGTGATGELFF
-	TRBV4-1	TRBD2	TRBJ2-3	TGCGCCAGCAGGGGATGGCGGGAGGGATCTAGCACAGATACGCAGTATTTT	CASRGWREGSSTDTQYF
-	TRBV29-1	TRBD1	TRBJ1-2	TGCAGCGTGGGACAGAACTATGGCTACACCTTC	CSVGQNYGYTF
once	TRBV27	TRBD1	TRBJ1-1	TGTGCCAGCAGTTCGACAGGGGCCTACGAAGCTTTCTTT	CASSSTGAYEAFF
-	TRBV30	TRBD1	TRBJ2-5	TGTGCCATAATACAGGGGGAGACCCAGTACTTC	CAIIQGETQYF
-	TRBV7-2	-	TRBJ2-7	TGTGCCAGCAGCTTATCCGGGGCGTACGAGCAGTACTTC	CASSLSGAYEQYF
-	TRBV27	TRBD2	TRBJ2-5	TGTGCCAGCAGTTCCGGACTAGCGGGGTACCAAGAGACCCAGTACTTC	CASSSGLAGYQETQYF
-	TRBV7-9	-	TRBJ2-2	TGTGCCAGCAGCTTAGGTTGGGGGCGGTTGAAGCTGTTTTTT	CASSLGWGRLKLFF
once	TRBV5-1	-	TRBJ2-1	TGCGCCAGCAGCTGGGGCGGGTCCTACAATGAGCAGTTCTTC	CASSWGGSYNEQFF
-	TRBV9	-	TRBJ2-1	TGTGCCAGCAGCGTAGCTTACAATGAGCAGTTCTTC	CASSVAYNEQFF
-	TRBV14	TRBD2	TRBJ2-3	TGTGCCAGCAGCCATAGCGGGAGGACAGATACGCAGTATTTT	CASSHSGRTDTQYF